These T cell receptor beta chains were read from a single sample in a study of blood T cell repertoires in COVID-19. Clones were read by immunoSEQ multiplex PCR, and TCRdb kept only the in-frame ones, dropping some. The sample has about 270,000 clones, more than 75% seen once. The specimen sequenced was peripheral blood. The receptors derive from a man in his forties or fifties who had recovered from COVID-19. The CDR3 runs from the conserved cysteine through the conserved F or W. A D gene is named only where the DNA matches it firmly. Where a row states a size, it is once, few, many or the class of an expanded clone; other rows omit it.

j_call clone_size d_call v_call cdr3_nt cdr3_aa
TRBJ1-1 - - TRBV4-3 TGCGCCAGCAGCCAAGGTCACAGGGATGCTGAAGCTTTCTTT CASSQGHRDAEAFF
TRBJ2-7 - - TRBV5-4 TGTGCCAGCAGCTTGGCCGGGGAGTTCCACGAGCAGTACTTC CASSLAGEFHEQYF
TRBJ1-5 - - TRBV30 TGTGCCTGGTCGGCCGGGGGATCGCCCCAGCATTTT CAWSAGGSPQHF
TRBJ2-7 - - TRBV19 TGTGCCAGTAGTATCTCTGTTTCCTACGAGCAGTACTTC CASSISVSYEQYF
TRBJ1-1 - - TRBV6-5 TGTGCCAGCAGTTACTCGGCAGATAACACTGAAGCTTTCTTT CASSYSADNTEAFF
TRBJ2-7 - - TRBV6-6 TGTGCCAGCAGCTCAAGAATAGACAGCGCCCTGTACGAGCAGTACTTC CASSSRIDSALYEQYF
TRBJ2-2 - - TRBV11-3 TGTGCCAGCAGCTTAGCCCCCGGACAGTGGGTTGGAGGCGGGGAGCTGTTTTTT CASSLAPGQWVGGGELFF
TRBJ1-1 - - TRBV11-2 TGTGCCAGCAGCTTGGGAGTGAACACTGAAGCTTTCTTT CASSLGVNTEAFF
TRBJ1-2 few - TRBV5-4 TGTGCCAGCAGCATTAAGACAGAGTATGGCTACACCTTC CASSIKTEYGYTF
TRBJ2-7 once TRBD2 TRBV9 TGTGCCAGCAGCATAGCGGGGGGGACCTACGAGCAGTACTTC CASSIAGGTYEQYF